These 29 T cell receptor beta chains originate from one sample sequenced in a study of CD8+CD57+ T cells in acquired aplastic anemia. An expansion of CD8+CD57+ cells by flow cytometry had been shown in patients chosen for sequencing. CDR3 and TCR beta VDJ profiling relied on a genomic DNA template. TCRdb itself ran the reads through MiXCR, one entry per CDR3 protein. This table holds under 200,000 distinct CDR3 sequences, about 64% found once. Material for sequencing was sorted CD4+, CD8+, or CD8+CD57+ T cells (not recorded which) from PBMCs. The source of these receptors is a human donor with aplastic anemia.

This chain links TRBV2 with TRBJ2-7, with D possibly matching TRBD2 (6 bases). This CDR3 has 17 residues. CDR1 is SNHLY, CDR2 FYNNEI, per germline. Trimming pared 8 bases from V and 0 bases from J, leaving 23 bases between. The CDR3, as DNA: TGTGCCAGCGGGGGACTTATCGCCCGATTCGTCTCCTACGAGCAGTACTTC. Its protein is CASGGLIARFVSYEQYF.

The V call is TRBV2, the J call TRBJ2-7, with 12 bases matching TRBD2. In germline, CDR1 is SNHLY, CDR2 FYNNEI. CDR3 size: 15 residues. J lost 5 bases, V lost 6 bases, and 8 bases had no gene match. CDR3 protein: CASRRLAGERNEQYF. DNA of the CDR3: TGTGCCAGCAGACGACTAGCGGGAGAACGGAACGAGCAGTACTTC.

This sequence joins TRBV19 and TRBJ1-2, with a weak D call TRBD1 (6 bases). The CDR3 covers 14 residues. CDR1 and CDR2 (germline): LNHDA, SQIVND (reference sequence). V shed 6 bases and J shed 2 bases, with 13 bases lying between them. The CDR3 protein is CASRGQSSNYGYTF. The CDR3 region has the DNA TGTGCCAGTAGAGGACAGTCTTCCAACTATGGCTACACCTTC.

This clonotype was seen more than once but under ten times. V and J are TRBV19 and TRBJ2-3; 15 nucleotides align to TRBD2. The trim removed 5 bases at V and 5 bases at J, leaving 8 bases unmatched. The CDR3 runs to 17 residues. CDR1 LNHDA and CDR2 SQIVND come from the germline V gene (reference sequence). The CDR3 reads CASSLGLAGGQQDTQYF. The CDR3 DNA reads TGTGCCAGTAGTCTGGGACTAGCGGGGGGTCAACAAGATACGCAGTATTTT.

The chain recombines TRBV10-3 with TRBJ1-2; D is uncertain. The CDR3 consists of 15 residues. CDR1 is ENHRY and CDR2 is SYGVKD in the germline V gene. V was cut by 8 bases and J by 0 bases, with 16 bases left in between. The DNA for the CDR3 is TGTGCCATCGAGGGTCTACACAACCCTAACTATGGCTACACCTTC. Translated: CAIEGLHNPNYGYTF.

The V and J genes are TRBV5-6 and TRBJ2-7; no reliable D call. Germline CDR1 and CDR2: SGHDT and YYEEEE. This CDR3 is 13 amino acids long. Deletions cut 1 base from V and 4 bases from J, with 9 bases between. CDR3 in amino acids: CASSLSIGYEQYF. The CDR3 DNA reads TGTGCCAGCAGCTTGTCTATAGGGTACGAGCAGTACTTC.

The genes are TRBV14 and TRBJ1-1; no clear D. CDR1 is SGHDN, CDR2 FVKESK, per germline. Deletions cut 4 bases from V and 0 bases from J, with 12 bases between. There are 15 residues in the CDR3. As DNA, the CDR3 is TGTGCCAGCAGCCCCTTGCCCGGACTGAACACTGAAGCTTTCTTT. Protein product: CASSPLPGLNTEAFF.

The V gene is TRBV5-1, the J gene TRBJ2-5; D possibly corresponds to TRBD1 (5 bases). The CDR3 is made up of 14 amino acids. Deletions cut 1 base from V and 3 bases from J, with 10 bases between. CDR1 is SGHRS, CDR2 YFSETQ, per germline. In DNA form, the CDR3 reads TGCGCCAGCAGCTTGATGGGGCGAGAAGAGACCCAGTACTTC. Protein sequence: CASSLMGREETQYF.

The chain couples TRBV28 to TRBJ1-2, with D maybe TRBD1 (5 bases). The germline V and J ends were trimmed by 6 bases and 9 bases, with 14 bases remaining between them. Germline V gene lookup returns CDR1 MDHEN and CDR2 SYDVKM. There are 12 residues in the CDR3. The CDR3 reads CASSLGRQSYTF. The CDR3 nucleotides are TGTGCCAGCAGCTTGGGTCGACAGAGCTACACCTTC.

This clonotype was observed a few times. The chain links TRBV5-8 to TRBJ1-1; TRBD1 aligns across 8 bases. Germline V lookup: CDR1 SGHTS, CDR2 YDEGEE. The CDR3 sequence is 15 residues long. The trim removed 8 bases at V and 1 base at J, leaving 10 bases unmatched. CDR3 sequence: CASSDTGTGNTEAFF. CDR3 DNA sequence: TGTGCCAGTTCAGACACTGGGACAGGGAACACTGAAGCTTTCTTT.

This clonotype has just one count. The chain recombines TRBV7-8 with TRBJ1-2, with 10 bases aligning to TRBD1. CDR3 size: 18 residues. Germline CDR1 SGHVS, CDR2 FQNEAQ. With 0 bases clipped from V and 3 bases from J, the junction kept 10 bases outside the gene matches. The DNA for the CDR3 is TGTGCCAGCAGCTTAGCCGAGACTAGGGACAGGGGAGACTATGGCTACACCTTC. Protein sequence: CASSLAETRDRGDYGYTF. Based on the CDR3 plus reference TRBV7-8 and TRBJ1-2, the full variable domain is GAGVSQSPRYKVAKRGQDVALRCDPISGHVSLFWYQQALGQGPEFLTYFQNEAQLDKSGLPSDRFFAERPEGSVSTLKIQRTQQEDSAVYLCASSLAETRDRGDYGYTFGSGTRLTVV.

The genes are TRBV9 and TRBJ1-2, with D perhaps matching TRBD1 (6 bases). The CDR3 extends over 18 amino acids. In germline, CDR1 is SGDLS, CDR2 YYNGEE. V was shortened by 0 bases and J by 8 bases, with 26 bases between the two germline ends. The CDR3 spells CASSVEPQGRGVVGGYTF. In DNA, the CDR3 is TGTGCCAGCAGCGTAGAGCCCCAGGGGAGAGGTGTGGTTGGCGGCTACACCTTC.

This clonotype was seen a handful of times. The chain recombines TRBV20-1 with TRBJ2-3; TRBD2 agrees at 7 bases. V shed 3 bases, J shed 4 bases, and the junction held 7 bases outside the gene matches. Germline-derived CDR1 and CDR2 are DFQATT and SNEGSKA (reference sequence). CDR3 length: 14 amino acids. CDR3 in amino acids: CSASSPAGSDTQYF. The CDR3 region has the DNA TGCAGTGCTAGTTCCCCAGCGGGGTCAGATACGCAGTATTTT.

The chain carries TRBV7-8 and TRBJ2-6; D gene unclear. Looked up from germline, CDR1 is SGHVS and CDR2 is FQNEAQ. Trimming took 5 bases from V and 1 from J, leaving 18 bases between them. This CDR3 is 18 amino acids long. CDR3 in amino acids: CASSDRRIAPSGANVLTF. For the CDR3, the DNA is TGTGCCAGCAGCGACCGACGGATTGCTCCGTCTGGGGCCAACGTCCTGACTTTC.

This clonotype showed up just once. The rearrangement uses TRBV19 and TRBJ2-5; D is unresolved. This CDR3 contains 15 residues. Germline CDR1 LNHDA, CDR2 SQIVND (reference sequence). Trimming shortened V by 1 base and J by 2 bases, and 11 bases separated the two germline ends. The CDR3 DNA reads as TGTGCCAGTAGTATAGGGGTGGGTTGGCAAGAGACCCAGTACTTC. It codes for CASSIGVGWQETQYF.

The chain recombines TRBV6-4 with TRBJ2-5, with 10 positions matching TRBD2. Trimming cost V 4 bases and J 3 bases; bases outside gene matches: 5. The CDR3 covers 15 residues. Per the germline V gene, CDR1 is MRHNA and CDR2 is SNTAGT. The DNA for the CDR3 is TGTGCCAGCAGTGGCGATAGCGGGGGGAAAGAGACCCAGTACTTC. This gives the protein CASSGDSGGKETQYF.

The chain couples TRBV20-1 to TRBJ2-2; the D gene is possibly TRBD1 (6 bases). The CDR3 contains 14 residues. Germline V gene sequence: CDR1 DFQATT, CDR2 SNEGSKA (reference sequence). Trimming shortened V by 5 bases and J by 3 bases, and 13 bases separated the two germline ends. The CDR3 region is CSAGGQLDTGELFF. CDR3 coding DNA: TGCAGTGCTGGAGGACAGCTGGACACCGGGGAGCTGTTTTTT.

The chain links TRBV19 to TRBJ1-5; D remains ambiguous. The V gene lost 3 bases and the J gene lost 2 bases, with 17 bases spanning the gap. Germline V gives CDR1 LNHDA, CDR2 SQIVND (reference sequence). The CDR3 has 17 residues. CDR3 loop: CASSIWSSLLGNQPQHF. The CDR3 DNA reads TGTGCCAGTAGTATCTGGTCGAGTCTCCTCGGCAATCAGCCCCAGCATTTT.

The V and J genes are TRBV29-1 and TRBJ1-2; D possibly corresponds to TRBD1 (5 bases). V lost 4 bases, J lost 7 bases, and 16 bases lay in between. This CDR3 is built from 13 residues. Looked up from germline, CDR1 is SQVTM and CDR2 is ANQGSEA. The CDR3 protein is CSVVTTQRGGYTF. CDR3 DNA: TGCAGCGTTGTAACCACCCAAAGGGGTGGCTACACCTTC.

This clonotype came up once. The chain recombines TRBV2 with TRBJ2-1, with TRBD1 identical over 10 bases. With 6 bases clipped from V and 6 bases from J, the junction kept 8 bases outside the gene matches. The CDR3 has 15 amino acids. Per germline, CDR1 SNHLY and CDR2 FYNNEI. DNA for the CDR3: TGTGCCAGCAGCATCGGACAGGGGGGAGGCAATGAGCAGTTCTTC. It translates to CASSIGQGGGNEQFF.

J is TRBJ2-7 and V is TRBV19; the match to TRBD2 covers 13 bases. V was clipped by 8 bases and J by 6 bases; unmatched bases: 10. The germline gives CDR1 LNHDA, CDR2 SQIVND (reference sequence). This CDR3 is built from 15 residues. The CDR3 here is CASGQLLAGGREQYF. In nucleotides, the CDR3 is TGTGCCAGTGGACAACTACTAGCGGGAGGGCGCGAGCAGTACTTC.

The chain links TRBV7-2 to TRBJ1-2; D is unresolved. The CDR3 is 13 residues long. V was clipped by 6 bases and J by 7 bases, with 15 bases between them. Germline lookup yields CDR1 SGHTA and CDR2 FQGNSA. CDR3 sequence (DNA): TGTGCCAGCAGTTATAGGAGGGCAGCTGGCTACACCTTC. This translates into CASSYRRAAGYTF.

The genes are TRBV10-3 and TRBJ2-3; TRBD2 might be the D (6 bases). The CDR3 sequence is 13 residues long. Germline CDR1 ENHRY, CDR2 SYGVKD. V lost 8 bases, J lost 0 bases, and 9 bases lay in between. DNA of the CDR3: TGTGCCATCCCCGGGGGTAGCACAGATACGCAGTATTTT. Protein product: CAIPGGSTDTQYF.

This clonotype was counted only a few times. V and J are TRBV7-3 and TRBJ1-1; the match to TRBD1 covers 8 bases. Germline lookup yields CDR1 SGHTA and CDR2 FQGTGA. Trimming took 5 bases from V and 1 from J; bases not matched to a gene: 12. This CDR3 spans 17 amino acids. CDR3 residues: CASSATGDRFGNTEAFF. The CDR3 region has the DNA TGTGCCAGCAGCGCGACAGGGGATCGGTTTGGGAACACTGAAGCTTTCTTT.

This clonotype showed up just a few times. The chain carries TRBV24-1 and TRBJ1-2; 10 positions agree with TRBD1. This CDR3 has 13 residues. Trimming cost V 4 bases and J 7 bases; bases outside gene matches: 2. Germline CDR1 is KGHDR and CDR2 is SFDVKD. The CDR3 reads CATSERQGAGYTF. In DNA, the CDR3 is TGTGCCACCAGTGAAAGACAGGGGGCTGGCTACACCTTC.

This clonotype was counted a few times. V usage is TRBV7-7 and J usage is TRBJ2-3; 11 bases fit TRBD2. V lost 6 bases and J lost 2; bases outside the gene matches: 10. This CDR3 is 17 amino acids long. Germline loops: CDR1 SSHAT, CDR2 FNYEAQ (reference sequence). This CDR3 is CASRVAGGPPSTDTQYF. CDR3 nucleotides: TGTGCCAGCAGAGTAGCGGGAGGGCCGCCGTCCACAGATACGCAGTATTTT.

V gene TRBV10-3 combines with J gene TRBJ1-2; the D gene is possibly TRBD1 (5 bases). The V end lost 7 bases, the J end lost 4 bases, and 16 bases lay between the germline ends. Germline values: CDR1 ENHRY, CDR2 SYGVKD. This CDR3 has 14 residues. Here the CDR3 reads CAITELGDSYGYTF. The CDR3 DNA reads as TGTGCCATCACCGAGTTGGGGGATTCCTATGGCTACACCTTC.

The table lists this clonotype with a few counts. The chain has TRBV7-2 and TRBJ2-5; D perhaps matches TRBD2 (7 bases). Trimming removed 8 bases from V and 5 bases from J, with 18 bases in between. From germline, CDR1 is SGHTA and CDR2 FQGNSA. The CDR3 contains 14 residues. The CDR3 DNA reads TGTGCCAGCTGTGTCAACGGGGGGCGGGAGACCCAGTACTTC. Residues: CASCVNGGRETQYF. Full variable domain (outside the CDR3, taken from reference TRBV7-2 and TRBJ2-5): GAGVSQSPSNKVTEKGKDVELRCDPISGHTALYWYRQSLGQGLEFLIYFQGNSAPDKSGLPSDRFSAERTGGSVSTLTIQRTQQEDSAVYLCASCVNGGRETQYFGPGTRLLVL.

The rearrangement links TRBV19 to TRBJ2-3; tentatively, D is TRBD2 (5 bases). Deletions cut 5 bases from V and 2 bases from J, with 11 bases between. Germline assignment: CDR1 LNHDA and CDR2 SQIVND (reference sequence). The CDR3 extends over 14 amino acids. CDR3 residues: CASSEGSSTDTQYF. The CDR3 region has the DNA TGTGCCAGTAGTGAGGGCTCCTCCACAGATACGCAGTATTTT.